This record looks at one T cell receptor beta chain sequence and its context. Its antigen remains undetermined. A read error may explain this, as a much larger clone is one base away. Starting from 400 ng RNA, TCR libraries were constructed with the Immunoverse kit using molecular barcoded adaptors that cover the alpha/delta and beta/gamma chains. The same RNA used for transcriptome sequencing was used for TCR library preparation. An Illumina HiSeq 4000 with 2 x 150 cycles was used to sequence the TCR libraries. Under the source paper's analysis protocol: Using MiXCR, which included quality filtering and error correction, TCR reads were aligned to human V, D, J and C references and then assembled into CDR3 clonotypes. Clonotype counts and gene usage diversity were analyzed with the tcR package in R. For inspection of raw mapping reads, RNA-seq reads were mapped by STAR aligner version 2.5.3a onto GRCh37 of the human genome. To test the effect of sequencing depth on detected clonotypes, IR-seq fastq files were randomly downsampled using Seqtk 1.3. The public reads were reprocessed in TCRdb via fastp at Q25 and MiXCR, keeping in-frame beta chains. Rows with one shared CDR3 protein collapse into an entry with the most common genes and DNA. In this record, the V and J calls reflect TCRdb's handling and not the investigators' own analysis. The sample table records about 130,000 distinct CDR3 sequences; over 10% of these occur just once. Clones ranked in the top ten supply more than 9.5% of the sample.

V loses 8 bases of germline sequence and J loses 5 bases, and the interval between the two ends is 16 bases. The CDR3 runs 14 amino acids, cysteine and phenylalanine included. Left in the record is the CDR3 DNA by itself, 42 bases read in frame from the first base. Looking up the germline V gene yields CDR1 SGHAT and CDR2 FQNNGV. Every patient had bone marrow sampled at the time of active disease. Isolation of bone marrow mononuclear cells was performed by Ficoll-Hypaque density gradient centrifugation. Myeloma plasma cells were removed and CD138-negative cells were obtained by negative selection following labeling with CD138 magnetic microbeads on a MACS separator. Flow cytometry with CD138 antibodies on an Attune NxT was used to check how pure the isolated cells were. TRIzol reagent was used to extract total RNA, which was then quantified with a NanoDrop spectrophotometer. Paired RNA-seq and IR-seq were performed on the CD138-negative bone marrow sample of each patient.

The entry originates in a study of read filtering for tumor transcriptome and immune sequencing (TCRdb year 2020). Concerning the study at large: The cohort was composed of 17 to 20 male and more than twelve female patients, with a mean age of approximately 72 years and an age range of about 40 to 90. By revised international staging, roughly eight patients were R-ISS I, over 15 were R-ISS II and 7 were R-ISS III. TCR-region mapped reads per sample ranged from about 4.05 to 11 million with IR-seq versus only about 80 to 1,300 with RNA-seq. Whole-transcriptome libraries were prepared with the TruSeq RNA Access Library Prep Kit after DNase treatment. Using the same bone marrow samples, the study ran both targeted immune repertoire sequencing and bulk whole-transcriptome sequencing and then compared the TCR repertoires from each method. One main goal was a read-filtering strategy for immune repertoire data, in particular deciding whether clonotypes backed by only one read should be removed.

General conclusions and limits of the study: Single-read clonotypes made up roughly 85% of clonotypes but only 3.5% to 4% of total reads in IR-seq, compared with just under 75% of clonotypes and 44.6% of reads in RNA-seq. IR-seq captured clonotypes at much higher depth and more reliably than RNA-seq, and smaller IR-seq throughput sufficed to identify most shared clonotypes. The sorted CD138-negative fraction was composed of a mixed bone marrow immune population rather than of purified T cells. The correlation between IR-seq and RNA-seq shared clonotype proportions was increased by removal of single-read clonotypes.

The sequenced sample was a population of CD138-negative cells sorted from bone marrow. The cell subset or site tag for this specimen amounts to: bone marrow mononuclear cells depleted of CD138+ plasma/myeloma cells by negative magnetic selection. In this chain, TRBV11-2 is recombined with TRBJ1-3; the D gene is unclear. This clonotype originated in a donor at least 40 years old with multiple myeloma. The DNA is as follows: TGTGCCAGCGGGCCAGACGTAGGTCGAAACACCATATATTTT. It translates to CASGPDVGRNTIYF.